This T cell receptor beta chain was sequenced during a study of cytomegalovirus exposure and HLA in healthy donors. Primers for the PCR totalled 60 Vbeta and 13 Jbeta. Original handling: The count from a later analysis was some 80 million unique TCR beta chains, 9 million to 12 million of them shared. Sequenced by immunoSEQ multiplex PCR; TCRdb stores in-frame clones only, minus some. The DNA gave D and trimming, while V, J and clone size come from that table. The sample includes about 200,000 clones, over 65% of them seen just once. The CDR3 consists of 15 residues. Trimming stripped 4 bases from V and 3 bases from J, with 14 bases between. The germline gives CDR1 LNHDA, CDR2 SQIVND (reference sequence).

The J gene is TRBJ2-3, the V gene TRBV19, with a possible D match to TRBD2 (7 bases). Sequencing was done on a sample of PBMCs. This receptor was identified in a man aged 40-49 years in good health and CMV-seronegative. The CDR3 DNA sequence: TGTGCCAGTAGTAGCGGGGGCCTCGGAACAGATACGCAGTATTTT. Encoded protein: CASSSGGLGTDTQYF.